The 3 T cell receptor beta chains below all came from one sample that was sequenced in a study of blood T cells in healthy people across ages. The authors ran a second PCR of roughly 6 to 12 cycles using a sample-barcoded 5' primer and a J-beta primer mix. TCRdb reprocessed the 5' RACE reads with MiXCR, giving one entry per CDR3 protein. The table shows roughly 1,800,000 distinct CDR3 sequences, with roughly 49% occurring only once. The sequenced sample consisted of blood. The receptors stem from a woman in her thirties or forties in good health.

This chain uses TRBV28 with TRBJ2-4; D gene unclear. Trimming left V 8 bases short and J 0 bases short, with 8 bases between. Germline-derived CDR1 and CDR2 are MDHEN and SYDVKM. The CDR3 loop spans 13 amino acids. The CDR3 loop reads CASGAIAKNIQYF. Written as DNA, the CDR3 is TGTGCCAGCGGCGCTATAGCCAAAAACATTCAGTACTTC. The whole variable domain, filled in from reference TRBV28 and TRBJ2-4, reads DVKVTQSSRYLVKRTGEKVFLECVQDMDHENMFWYRQDPGLGLRLIYFSYDVKMKEKGDIPEGYSVSREKKERFSLILESASTNQTSMYLCASGAIAKNIQYFGAGTRLSVL.

V usage is TRBV20-1 and J usage is TRBJ2-1; 12 positions match TRBD2. The CDR3 runs 15 residues. V dropped 6 bases and J dropped 9; count of bases not matched to a gene: 12. Germline V gives CDR1 DFQATT, CDR2 SNEGSKA (reference sequence). Here the CDR3 DNA reads TGCAGTGCCTCTAGCGGGGGGGCCTGGGTAGGTGAGCAGTTCTTC. Its protein is CSASSGGAWVGEQFF.

This chain uses TRBV29-1 with TRBJ1-2, with 10 bases identical to TRBD1. The germline gives CDR1 SQVTM, CDR2 ANQGSEA. The V gene end was trimmed by 0 bases and the J gene end by 8 bases; junction bases not matched to a gene: 9. The length of the CDR3 is 15 residues. In nucleotides, the CDR3 is TGCAGCGTTGAAGATAGGGGACAGGGGAGGGTAGGCTACACCTTC. Protein: CSVEDRGQGRVGYTF.